A single T cell receptor (beta chain) is shown here with its context. The record originates from a study of blood T cell repertoires in COVID-19. Study summary: The study drew acute and convalescent COVID-19 samples from the United States, Italy and Spain.

Self-reported history from a screening survey and questionnaire set each donor's cohort. Recovered status in Cohort 3 required two negative PCRs, clearance, or symptom resolution. TCRdb keeps only in-frame clones here, not all; method: immunoSEQ multiplex PCR. The profile covers over 350,000 clones, with more than 75% appearing a single time and about 1.2% taken by the ten largest. The source material was PBMCs or T cells enriched from blood (not recorded which). The TCR originated in a woman between 18 and 30 years old who had recovered from COVID-19.

This chain's CDR3 is CASSRGQLPFETQYF. The CDR3 DNA follows: TGTGCCAGCAGCCGAGGGCAGCTCCCCTTCGAGACCCAGTACTTC. The gene calls are TRBV6-5 and TRBJ2-5; D possibly corresponds to TRBD2 (5 bases). Germline CDR1 and CDR2: MNHEY and SVGAGI. V was pared by 6 bases and J by 5 bases, with 19 bases between. The CDR3 covers 15 residues.